The rows below give T cell receptor beta chains drawn from one sample of a study of cytomegalovirus exposure and HLA in healthy donors. Sequencing was performed with immunoSEQ multiplex PCR; in TCRdb, only in-frame clones are kept and a portion is missing. This sample has some 180,000 clones, with around 83% found just once. The sequencing input was PBMCs. These TCRs come from a man aged 40-49 years in good health and CMV-seropositive. The CDR3 runs from the conserved cysteine through the conserved F or W. Fields, in order: V gene, J gene, D gene, CDR3 protein. A D gene is named only where the DNA matches it firmly.

TRBV6-5,TRBJ2-1,TRBD2,CASSGGGEQFF
TRBV5-1,TRBJ2-1,TRBD2,CASTSGGGGSYNEQFF
TRBV11-3,TRBJ2-3,TRBD2,CASSFGGERADTQYF
TRBV5-1,TRBJ1-2,NA,CASSSGPGGYGYTF
TRBV5-4,TRBJ2-3,TRBD2,CASSLAGGGTDTQYF
TRBV19,TRBJ2-7,NA,CAVQGEPYEQYF
TRBV27,TRBJ2-7,TRBD2,CASSYPAGGGSYEQYF
TRBV6-5,TRBJ2-7,NA,CASSQTSYEQYF
TRBV7-9,TRBJ1-4,NA,CASSLDHGITNEKLFF
TRBV5-4,NA,NA,CASSFLYEQYF
TRBV25-1,TRBJ2-7,NA,CASSGGVYEQYF
TRBV25-1,TRBJ2-7,NA,CASSHPGVLSYEQYF
TRBV25-1,TRBJ1-2,NA,CASSPGDYGYTF
TRBV6-1,TRBJ2-7,NA,CASSEARRVEVLGQYF
TRBV7-2,TRBJ1-2,TRBD1,CASSPRTGTGVFNYGYTF
TRBV6-1,TRBJ2-1,TRBD1,CASSTGTDYNEQFF
TRBV5-1,TRBJ1-5,NA,CASRTGLDQPQHF
TRBV7-6,TRBJ2-5,TRBD1,CASSLRPGQEIQETQYF
TRBV28,TRBJ2-6,TRBD1,CASSVAGTVYSGANVLTF
TRBV15,TRBJ1-2,NA,CATSRDVGGGYTF
TRBV18,TRBJ1-3,NA,CASSPTVISGNTIYF
TRBV6-6,TRBJ1-2,NA,CASGLIRADGYTF
TRBV19,TRBJ2-1,TRBD1,CASSILVGQTEQFF
TRBV5-6,TRBJ1-2,NA,CASSLIRWGRGPSNYGYTF
TRBV2,TRBJ1-6,TRBD1,CASRGTGADNSPLHF
TRBV5-6,TRBJ1-2,TRBD1,CASSSGQTNYGYTF
TRBV5-1,TRBJ2-1,NA,CASSWTESSYNEQFF
TRBV5-1,TRBJ2-3,TRBD1,CASSIQGARGDTQYF
TRBV28,TRBJ1-4,NA,CASSRTDFNEKLFF
TRBV28,TRBJ1-1,NA,CASQTTGLNTEAFF
TRBV18,TRBJ2-7,NA,CASSGAEQYF
TRBV6-1,TRBJ2-3,TRBD1,CASSPGTGFTDTQYF
TRBV5-4,TRBJ2-1,TRBD2,CASSLLATDEQFF
TRBV10-2,TRBJ2-7,TRBD1,CASTTTGGAEQYF
TRBV10-1,TRBJ2-1,TRBD2,CASSENLAGYNEQFF
TRBV20-1,TRBJ1-1,NA,CSASHSRGAFF
TRBV19,TRBJ1-1,NA,CASSTPGHIGAEAFF
TRBV2,TRBJ2-1,NA,CASSEALLRTKEQFF
TRBV6-5,TRBJ2-7,TRBD1,CASRRDRSSYEQYF
TRBV4-3,TRBJ1-1,NA,CASSQGGGMLAEAFF
TRBV19,TRBJ2-7,NA,CASSIGQAYEQYF
TRBV7-3,TRBJ2-1,TRBD2,CASSSTSGNYNEQFF
TRBV29-1,TRBJ1-2,NA,CSVTGEYYGHTF
TRBV2,TRBJ2-5,TRBD2,CASSRGLAGETQYF
TRBV7-9,TRBJ2-1,NA,CASSAPSWDEQFF
TRBV7-3,TRBJ1-1,TRBD1,CASSLYVGTGQRTEAFF
TRBV28,TRBJ2-7,NA,CASSLSRVYEQYF
TRBV7-8,TRBJ1-1,NA,CASSLDGARHTEAFF
TRBV2,TRBJ2-2,NA,CASSEALEGTGELFF
TRBV28,TRBJ2-7,TRBD2,CASSLFTSGIKEQYF
TRBV7-3,TRBJ2-3,TRBD1,CASSSQGDSTDTQYF
TRBV5-6,TRBJ1-4,TRBD1,CASSLDRAGEKLFF
TRBV6-5,TRBJ2-1,NA,CASRPGYGNEQFF
TRBV10-3,TRBJ2-1,TRBD2,CAISASREGLSSEQFF
TRBV20-1,TRBJ2-1,NA,CSVRLNEQFF
TRBV10-3,TRBJ1-6,NA,CAISPGGSGFTLHF